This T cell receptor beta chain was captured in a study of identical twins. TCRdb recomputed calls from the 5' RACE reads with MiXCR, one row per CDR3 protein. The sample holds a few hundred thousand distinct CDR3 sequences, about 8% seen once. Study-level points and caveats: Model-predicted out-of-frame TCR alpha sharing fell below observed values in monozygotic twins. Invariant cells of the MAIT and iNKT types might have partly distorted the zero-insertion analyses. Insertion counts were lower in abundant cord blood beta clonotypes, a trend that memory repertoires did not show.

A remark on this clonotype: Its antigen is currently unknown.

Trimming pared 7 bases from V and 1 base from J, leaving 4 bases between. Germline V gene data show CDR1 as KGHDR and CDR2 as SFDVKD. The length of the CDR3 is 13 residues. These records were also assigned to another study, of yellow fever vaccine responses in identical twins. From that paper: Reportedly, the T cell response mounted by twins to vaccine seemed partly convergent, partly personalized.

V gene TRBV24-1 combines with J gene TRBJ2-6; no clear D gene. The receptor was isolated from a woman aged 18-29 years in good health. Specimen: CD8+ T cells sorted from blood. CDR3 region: CATRGSGANVLTF. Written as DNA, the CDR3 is TGTGCCACCAGGGGGTCTGGGGCCAACGTCCTGACTTTC.